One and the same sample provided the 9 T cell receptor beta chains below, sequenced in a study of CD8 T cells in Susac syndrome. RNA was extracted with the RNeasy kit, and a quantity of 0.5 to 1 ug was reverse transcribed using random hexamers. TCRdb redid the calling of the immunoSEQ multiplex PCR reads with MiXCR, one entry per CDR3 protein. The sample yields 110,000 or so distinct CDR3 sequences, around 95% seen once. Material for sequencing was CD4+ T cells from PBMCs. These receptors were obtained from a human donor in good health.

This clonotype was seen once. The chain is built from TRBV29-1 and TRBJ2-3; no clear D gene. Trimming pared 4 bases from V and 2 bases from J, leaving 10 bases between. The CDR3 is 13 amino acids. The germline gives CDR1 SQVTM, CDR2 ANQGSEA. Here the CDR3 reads CSVGRAYTDTQYF. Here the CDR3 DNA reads TGCAGCGTTGGAAGGGCTTACACAGATACGCAGTATTTT.

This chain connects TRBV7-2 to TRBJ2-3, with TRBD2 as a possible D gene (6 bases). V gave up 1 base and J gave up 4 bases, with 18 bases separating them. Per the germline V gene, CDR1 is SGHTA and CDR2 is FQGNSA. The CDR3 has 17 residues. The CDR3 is CASSLGSRGSGADTQYF. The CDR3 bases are TGTGCCAGCAGCTTAGGGAGTCGGGGTAGCGGCGCAGATACGCAGTATTTT.

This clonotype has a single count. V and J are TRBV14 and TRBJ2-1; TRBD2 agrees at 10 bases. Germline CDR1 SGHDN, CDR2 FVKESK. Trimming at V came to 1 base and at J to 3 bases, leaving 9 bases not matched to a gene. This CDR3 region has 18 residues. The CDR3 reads CASSQVKHTSGVYNEQFF. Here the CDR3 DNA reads TGTGCCAGCAGCCAAGTGAAGCATACTAGCGGGGTCTACAATGAGCAGTTCTTC.

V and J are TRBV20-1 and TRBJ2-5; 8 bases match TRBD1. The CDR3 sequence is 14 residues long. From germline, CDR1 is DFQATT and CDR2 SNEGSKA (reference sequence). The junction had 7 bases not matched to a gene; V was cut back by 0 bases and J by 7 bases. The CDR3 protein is CSARDSQGVGTQYF. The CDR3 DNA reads TGCAGTGCTAGAGATTCACAGGGGGTAGGGACCCAGTACTTC.

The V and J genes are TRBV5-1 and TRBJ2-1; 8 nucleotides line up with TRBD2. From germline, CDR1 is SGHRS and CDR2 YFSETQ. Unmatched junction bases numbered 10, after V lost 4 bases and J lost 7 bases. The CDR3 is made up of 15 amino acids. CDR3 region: CASSPSSGGLNEQFF. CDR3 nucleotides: TGCGCCAGCAGCCCGTCAAGCGGGGGTTTGAATGAGCAGTTCTTC.

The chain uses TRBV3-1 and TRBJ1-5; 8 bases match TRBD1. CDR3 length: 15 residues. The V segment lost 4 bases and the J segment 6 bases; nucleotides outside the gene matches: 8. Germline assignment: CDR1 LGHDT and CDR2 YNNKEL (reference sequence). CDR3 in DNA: TGTGCCAGCAGCCCTGGACAGGGATCCTTTCAGCCCCAGCATTTT. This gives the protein CASSPGQGSFQPQHF.

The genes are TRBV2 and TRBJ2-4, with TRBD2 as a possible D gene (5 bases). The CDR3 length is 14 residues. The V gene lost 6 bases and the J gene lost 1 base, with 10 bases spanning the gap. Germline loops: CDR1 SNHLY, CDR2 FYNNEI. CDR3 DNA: TGTGCCAGCAGAGGCCCGGGGGCCAAAAACATTCAGTACTTC. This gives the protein CASRGPGAKNIQYF.

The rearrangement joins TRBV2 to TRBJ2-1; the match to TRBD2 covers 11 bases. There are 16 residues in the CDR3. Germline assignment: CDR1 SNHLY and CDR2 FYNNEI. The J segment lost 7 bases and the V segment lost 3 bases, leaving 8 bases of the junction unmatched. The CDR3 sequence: CASSEVGTSGSNEQFF. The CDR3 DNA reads TGTGCCAGCAGTGAGGTAGGGACTAGCGGAAGTAATGAGCAGTTCTTC.

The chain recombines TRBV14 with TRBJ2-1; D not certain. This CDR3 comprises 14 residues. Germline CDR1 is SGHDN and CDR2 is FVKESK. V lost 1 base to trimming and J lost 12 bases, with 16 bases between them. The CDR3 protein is CASSQGVRLVGQFF. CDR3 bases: TGTGCCAGCAGCCAAGGGGTCAGGTTGGTGGGGCAGTTCTTC.